These 27 T cell receptor beta chains were all obtained from the same sample, sequenced in a study of identical twins. TCRdb reprocessed the 5' RACE reads via MiXCR and lists one record per CDR3 protein. The sample holds roughly 690,000 distinct CDR3 sequences, around 6.1% seen once. Input material: naive T cells sorted from blood. The receptors shown here come from a man aged 18 to 30 in good health.

This clonotype was observed a few times. The genes are TRBV7-2 and TRBJ1-5; weak D call: TRBD1 (5 bases). The germline V and J ends were trimmed by 1 base and 3 bases, with 10 bases remaining between them. This CDR3 region has 15 residues. From germline, CDR1 is SGHTA and CDR2 FQGNSA. The CDR3 region is CASSLDGQDNQPQHF. In nucleotides, the CDR3 is TGTGCCAGCAGCTTAGACGGACAAGACAATCAGCCCCAGCATTTT.

The sample holds a few counts of this clonotype. The rearrangement uses TRBV5-6 and TRBJ1-2, with D possibly TRBD1 on 6 matching bases. V lost 0 bases and J lost 7, with 13 bases in between. Germline V CDR1 and CDR2: SGHDT, YYEEEE. CDR3 length: 14 residues. DNA of the CDR3: TGTGCCAGCAGCTTGGTGGCAGGGGAGGGTGGCTACACCTTC. This sequence encodes CASSLVAGEGGYTF. The entire variable domain, with the rest obtained from reference TRBV5-6 and TRBJ1-2, is as follows: DAGVTQSPTHLIKTRGQQVTLRCSPKSGHDTVSWYQQALGQGPQFIFQYYEEEERQRGNFPDRFSGHQFPNYSSELNVNALLLGDSALYLCASSLVAGEGGYTFGSGTRLTVV.

This clonotype was seen ten or more times. The chain uses TRBV11-1 and TRBJ2-3; 14 bases line up with TRBD2. The CDR3 is 18 residues long. Germline V CDR1 and CDR2: SGHAT, FQDESV (reference sequence). Unmatched junction bases numbered 9, after V lost 3 bases and J lost 4 bases. CDR3 coding DNA: TGTGCCAGCAGCTTCAGACGACTAGCGGGAGGGAGGCCAGATACGCAGTATTTT. Translation: CASSFRRLAGGRPDTQYF.

The sample holds a few counts of this clonotype. The chain combines TRBV20-1 with TRBJ2-7; tentatively, D is TRBD2 (5 bases). CDR3 length: 13 amino acids. V was trimmed by 5 bases and J by 1 base, leaving 12 bases between them. The germline CDR1 and CDR2 sequences are DFQATT and SNEGSKA (reference sequence). The CDR3: CSAGLGTSYEQYF. The DNA of the CDR3 is TGCAGTGCTGGACTGGGAACTTCCTACGAGCAGTACTTC.

The gene calls are TRBV19 and TRBJ2-7, with 9 bases aligning to TRBD1. CDR3 length equals 16 residues. Germline CDR1 and CDR2: LNHDA and SQIVND (reference sequence). The trim removed 4 bases at V and 0 bases at J, leaving 7 bases unmatched. The DNA for the CDR3 is TGTGCCAGTAGTAAAACCGGGACAGGGAGCTCCTACGAGCAGTACGTC. Translation: CASSKTGTGSSYEQYV.

A few counts support this clonotype. The chain uses TRBV5-1 and TRBJ2-1; a possible D gene is TRBD1 (6 bases). Germline assignment: CDR1 SGHRS and CDR2 YFSETQ. CDR3 length: 15 amino acids. Deletions cut 4 bases from V and 8 bases from J, with 19 bases between. The CDR3 DNA is TGCGCCAGCAGCCCAGGACAGCCTCGGGTGGATGAGCAGTTCTTC. It translates to CASSPGQPRVDEQFF.

This clonotype came up many times. V gene TRBV4-3 combines with J gene TRBJ1-1; D is uncertain. Germline-derived CDR1 and CDR2 are LGHNA and YSLEER. CDR3 length equals 13 residues. Trimming left V 7 bases short and J 4 bases short, with 13 bases between. This CDR3 is CASNYGSGTEAFF. The DNA for the CDR3 is TGCGCCAGCAATTACGGGAGCGGCACTGAAGCTTTCTTT.

The chain has TRBV15 and TRBJ2-1; 7 bases align to TRBD2. Germline V gives CDR1 LNHNV, CDR2 YYDKDF (reference sequence). This CDR3 is built from 16 residues. The V gene end was trimmed by 0 bases and the J gene end by 3 bases; junction bases not matched to a gene: 5. The CDR3: CATSRDRREFYNEQFF. In DNA form, the CDR3 reads TGTGCCACCAGCAGAGACCGGCGGGAGTTCTACAATGAGCAGTTCTTC.

This chain joins TRBV12-3 or TRBV12-4 and TRBJ2-2; D possibly corresponds to TRBD1 (6 bases). V dropped 4 bases and J dropped 2 bases, with 11 bases sitting between them. The length of the CDR3 is 15 residues. The CDR3 DNA follows: TGTGCCAGCAGTTCCACGGGACACAACACCGGGGAGCTGTTTTTT. Translated, it gives CASSSTGHNTGELFF.

The table lists this clonotype with many counts. CDR3 DNA sequence: TGTGCCAGCAGTTTAGAAGGGGGCCGGGACTATGGCTACACCTTC. Its protein product is CASSLEGGRDYGYTF. V usage is TRBV12-3 or TRBV12-4 and J usage is TRBJ1-2, with 7 bases identical to TRBD1. V lost 1 base, J lost 3 bases, and 5 bases stayed unmatched. CDR3 length: 15 amino acids.

This clonotype was observed a handful of times. This chain uses TRBV12-3 or TRBV12-4 with TRBJ1-5; D gene ambiguous. V was pared by 5 bases and J by 6 bases, with 20 bases between. This CDR3 region has 16 residues. The CDR3 nucleotides read TGTGCCAGCAGTCACCTACAATATGGTTCCGGTCAGCCCCAGCATTTT. It yields the protein CASSHLQYGSGQPQHF.

This clonotype was picked up a small number of times. This chain links TRBV5-1 with TRBJ2-5; D is undetermined. The V gene's germline CDR1 is SGHRS and CDR2 YFSETQ. This CDR3 is 14 amino acids long. Trimming left V 0 bases short and J 5 bases short, with 11 bases between. The CDR3 DNA sequence: TGCGCCAGCAGCTTGGACTACCCAGTGGAGACCCAGTACTTC. Its translation is CASSLDYPVETQYF.

This clonotype was observed many times. V is TRBV4-1 and J is TRBJ1-2, with D tentatively TRBD1 (5 bases). This CDR3 contains 14 residues. V was clipped by 1 base and J by 2 bases, with 8 bases between them. The germline V gene has CDR1 MGHRA and CDR2 YSYEKL. As DNA, the CDR3 is TGCGCCAGCAGCCAAGCGGACACAAACTATGGCTACACCTTC. This sequence encodes CASSQADTNYGYTF.

This clonotype occurred many times. The V and J genes are TRBV5-1 and TRBJ2-3, with D tentatively TRBD2 (5 bases). The V and J ends lost 0 bases and 0 bases respectively, with 8 bases between them. There are 15 residues in the CDR3. Germline V gene sequence: CDR1 SGHRS, CDR2 YFSETQ. The chain's CDR3 is CASSLVGVSTDTQYF. In nucleotides, the CDR3 is TGCGCCAGCAGCTTGGTGGGAGTAAGCACAGATACGCAGTATTTT.

In this sample, this clonotype turned up many times. This sequence joins TRBV5-1 and TRBJ2-2; D gene unclear. Germline CDR1 SGHRS, CDR2 YFSETQ. The CDR3 extends over 15 amino acids. The germline V and J ends were trimmed by 0 bases and 6 bases, with 12 bases remaining between them. CDR3 loop: CASSLDIPAPGELFF. DNA for the CDR3: TGCGCCAGCAGCTTGGACATACCGGCTCCCGGGGAGCTGTTTTTT.

This clonotype was observed at least ten times. The chain couples TRBV5-1 to TRBJ2-7; 7 bases agree with TRBD2. The CDR3 is 15 residues long. The ends lost 0 bases at V and 4 bases at J; junction bases unmatched: 7. Germline V gene sequence: CDR1 SGHRS, CDR2 YFSETQ. The CDR3 spells CASSLAGGSMYEQYF. The DNA of the CDR3 is TGCGCCAGCAGCTTGGCAGGCGGGAGCATGTACGAGCAGTACTTC.

This clonotype has ten or more counts. This chain connects TRBV7-2 to TRBJ2-7; D is possibly TRBD1 or TRBD2 (5 bases each). The V end lost 0 bases, the J end lost 4 bases, and 19 bases lay between the germline ends. Germline V lookup: CDR1 SGHTA, CDR2 FQGNSA. The CDR3 totals 17 residues. DNA of the CDR3: TGTGCCAGCAGCTTAGCCCTCCTAACCGGGACCGTGTACGAGCAGTACTTC. As protein: CASSLALLTGTVYEQYF.

The chain is built from TRBV27 and TRBJ2-2; D not certain. Germline V gene sequence: CDR1 MNHEY, CDR2 SMNVEV (reference sequence). V lost 3 bases, J lost 6 bases, and 11 bases lay in between. CDR3 length equals 14 residues. Written as DNA, the CDR3 is TGTGCCAGCAGTTTGGGGTCGAGCGCCGGGGAGCTGTTTTTT. Protein: CASSLGSSAGELFF.

This clonotype came up many times. The V gene is TRBV10-3, the J gene TRBJ1-6; 7 nucleotides match TRBD1. The J segment lost 6 bases and the V segment lost 0 bases, leaving 2 bases of the junction unmatched. Germline V gene lookup returns CDR1 ENHRY and CDR2 SYGVKD. The CDR3 is made up of 15 amino acids. The CDR3 nucleotides read TGTGCCATCAGTGAGTCGGGACAGAGTAATTCACCCCTCCACTTT. Translation gives CAISESGQSNSPLHF.

This clonotype has just a few counts. V gene TRBV20-1 combines with J gene TRBJ2-2; D gene ambiguous. Germline-derived CDR1 and CDR2 are DFQATT and SNEGSKA (reference sequence). The CDR3 covers 11 residues. Trimming stripped 4 bases from V and 2 bases from J, with 2 bases between. The CDR3 region has the DNA TGCAGTGCTATAAACACCGGGGAGCTGTTTTTT. Its translation is CSAINTGELFF.

The genes are TRBV15 and TRBJ2-7, with D tentatively TRBD1 (5 bases). V gave up 3 bases and J gave up 2 bases, with 14 bases separating them. Germline V CDR1 and CDR2: LNHNV, YYDKDF (reference sequence). The CDR3 is 15 residues long. CDR3 nucleotide sequence: TGTGCCACCAGCAGGGAACGACAGACAGCCTACGAGCAGTACGTC. Translation gives CATSRERQTAYEQYV.

This clonotype was detected many times. The V and J genes are TRBV6-2 or TRBV6-3 and TRBJ2-7; 9 bases are a match to TRBD2. V dropped 6 bases and J dropped 0; count of bases not matched to a gene: 3. The germline V gene encodes CDR1 MNHEY and CDR2 SVGEGT. The CDR3 spans 14 residues. The CDR3 coding sequence is TGTGCCAGCAGCATTAGCGGGAGCTCCTACGAGCAGTACGTC. Amino acids: CASSISGSSYEQYV.

In its sample, this clonotype was seen many times. This chain links TRBV10-3 with TRBJ2-1; D call uncertain. Trimming removed 7 bases from V and 2 bases from J, with 9 bases in between. The germline gives CDR1 ENHRY, CDR2 SYGVKD. The CDR3 totals 13 residues. CDR3 coding DNA: TGTGCCATCACCCCCGGACCCTACAATGAGCAGTTCTTC. Encoded protein: CAITPGPYNEQFF.

The CDR3 DNA reads TGTGCCAGCAGCTGGACGGGAGGCCCGGGGGAGCAGTTCTTC. Amino acid sequence: CASSWTGGPGEQFF. The chain uses TRBV2 and TRBJ2-1; 7 positions match TRBD2. Looked up from germline, CDR1 is SNHLY and CDR2 is FYNNEI. The CDR3 runs to 14 residues. The ends lost 6 bases at V and 10 bases at J; junction bases unmatched: 12. Full variable domain (remainder filled in from reference TRBV2 and TRBJ2-1): EPEVTQTPSHQVTQMGQEVILRCVPISNHLYFYWYRQILGQKVEFLVSFYNNEISEKSEIFDDQFSVERPDGSNFTLKIRSTKLEDSAMYFCASSWTGGPGEQFFGPGTRLTVL.

This chain joins TRBV24-1 and TRBJ1-5; D ambiguous. The CDR3 loop spans 13 amino acids. The V end was cut by 9 bases, the J end by 8 bases, with 16 bases between. Looked up from germline, CDR1 is KGHDR and CDR2 is SFDVKD. For the CDR3, the DNA is TGTGCCACCGGGGAGGACGATCTCGAGCCCCAGCATTTT. It yields the protein CATGEDDLEPQHF.

This clonotype was counted many times. The rearrangement links TRBV28 to TRBJ2-7, with TRBD2 matching over 11 bases. CDR3 length: 16 amino acids. Germline V gives CDR1 MDHEN, CDR2 SYDVKM. V lost 5 bases, J lost 0 bases, and 6 bases stayed unmatched. This CDR3 is CASSSGTSGSSYEQYF. The DNA of the CDR3 is TGTGCCAGCAGTAGCGGGACTAGCGGAAGCTCCTACGAGCAGTACTTC.

The chain employs TRBV6-1 and TRBJ2-1; D is unresolved. CDR1 is MNHNS and CDR2 is SASEGT in the germline V gene. Trimming pared 8 bases from V and 7 bases from J, leaving 15 bases between. The CDR3 runs to 13 residues. CDR3: CASWTSNFNEQFF. As DNA, the CDR3 is TGTGCCAGCTGGACCAGTAATTTTAATGAGCAGTTCTTC.